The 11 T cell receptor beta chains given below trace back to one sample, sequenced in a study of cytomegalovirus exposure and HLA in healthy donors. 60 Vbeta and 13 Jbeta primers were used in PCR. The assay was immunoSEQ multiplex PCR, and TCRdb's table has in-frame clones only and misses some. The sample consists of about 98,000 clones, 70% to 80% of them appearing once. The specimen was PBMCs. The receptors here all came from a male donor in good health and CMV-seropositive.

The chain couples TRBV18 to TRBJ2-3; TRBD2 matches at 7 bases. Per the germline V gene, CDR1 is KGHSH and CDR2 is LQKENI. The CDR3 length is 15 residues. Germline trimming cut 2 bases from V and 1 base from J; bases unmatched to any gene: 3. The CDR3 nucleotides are TGTGCCAGCTCACCAGGACTAGAGGGCACAGATACGCAGTATTTT. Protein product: CASSPGLEGTDTQYF.

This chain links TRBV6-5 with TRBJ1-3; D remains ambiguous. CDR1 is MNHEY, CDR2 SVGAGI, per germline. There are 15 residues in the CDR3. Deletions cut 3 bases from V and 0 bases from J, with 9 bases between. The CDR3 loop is CASSYSLLSGNTIYF. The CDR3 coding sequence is TGTGCCAGCAGTTATTCACTTCTCTCTGGAAACACCATATATTTT.

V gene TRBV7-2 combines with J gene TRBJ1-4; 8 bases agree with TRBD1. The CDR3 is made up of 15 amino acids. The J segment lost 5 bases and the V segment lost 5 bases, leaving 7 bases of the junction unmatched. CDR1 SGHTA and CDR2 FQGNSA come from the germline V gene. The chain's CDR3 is CASSALGTGNEKLFF. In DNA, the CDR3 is TGTGCCAGCAGCGCCTTAGGGACAGGAAATGAAAAACTGTTTTTT.

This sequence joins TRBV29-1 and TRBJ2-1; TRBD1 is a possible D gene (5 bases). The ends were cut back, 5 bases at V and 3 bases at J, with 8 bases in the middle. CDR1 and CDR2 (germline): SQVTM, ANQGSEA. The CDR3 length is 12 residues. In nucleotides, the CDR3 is TGCAGCGTTAGACAGAGCTACAATGAGCAGTTCTTC. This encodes CSVRQSYNEQFF.

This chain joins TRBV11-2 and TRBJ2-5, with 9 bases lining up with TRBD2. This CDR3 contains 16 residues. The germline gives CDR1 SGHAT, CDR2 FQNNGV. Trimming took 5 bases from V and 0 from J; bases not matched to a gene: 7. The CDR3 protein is CASSHSGSVYQETQYF. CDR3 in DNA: TGTGCCAGCAGCCATAGCGGGAGCGTGTACCAAGAGACCCAGTACTTC.

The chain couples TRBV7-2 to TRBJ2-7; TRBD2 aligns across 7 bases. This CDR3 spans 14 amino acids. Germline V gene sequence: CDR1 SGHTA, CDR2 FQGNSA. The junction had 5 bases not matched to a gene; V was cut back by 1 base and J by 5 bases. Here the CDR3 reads CASSLDRLANEQYF. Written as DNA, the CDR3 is TGTGCCAGCAGCTTAGATAGACTAGCCAACGAGCAGTACTTC.

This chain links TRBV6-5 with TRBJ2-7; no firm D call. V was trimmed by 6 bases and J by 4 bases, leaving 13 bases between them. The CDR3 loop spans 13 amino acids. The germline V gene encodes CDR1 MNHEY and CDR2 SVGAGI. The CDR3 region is CASRNNDFYEQYF. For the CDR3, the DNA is TGTGCCAGCAGGAACAACGACTTTTACGAGCAGTACTTC.

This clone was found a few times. CDR3 in DNA: TGCGCCAGCACCTCTGGGGGACAGGGCCCCTATGGCTACACCTTC. Protein sequence: CASTSGGQGPYGYTF. J is TRBJ1-2 and V is TRBV5-1; TRBD1 aligns across 9 bases. This CDR3 region has 15 residues. Per the germline V gene, CDR1 is SGHRS and CDR2 is YFSETQ. The junction had 10 bases not matched to a gene; V was cut back by 6 bases and J by 4 bases.

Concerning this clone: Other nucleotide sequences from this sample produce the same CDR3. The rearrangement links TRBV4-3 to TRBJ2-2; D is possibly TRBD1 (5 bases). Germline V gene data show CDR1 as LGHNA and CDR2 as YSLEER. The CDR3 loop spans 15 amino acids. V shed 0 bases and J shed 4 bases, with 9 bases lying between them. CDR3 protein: CASSQDQGSTGELFF. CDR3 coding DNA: TGCGCCAGCAGCCAAGATCAGGGATCCACCGGGGAGCTGTTTTTT.

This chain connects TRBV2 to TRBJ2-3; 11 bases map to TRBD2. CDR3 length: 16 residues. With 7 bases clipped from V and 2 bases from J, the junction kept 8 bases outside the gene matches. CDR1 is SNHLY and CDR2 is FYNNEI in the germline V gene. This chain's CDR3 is CASIPGLAEYTDTQYF. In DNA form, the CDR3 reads TGTGCCAGCATCCCGGGACTAGCGGAATACACAGATACGCAGTATTTT.

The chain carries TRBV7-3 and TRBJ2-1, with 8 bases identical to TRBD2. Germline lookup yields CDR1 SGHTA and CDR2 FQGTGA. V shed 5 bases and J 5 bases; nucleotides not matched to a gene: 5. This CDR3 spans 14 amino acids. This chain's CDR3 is CASSPSGPNNEQFF. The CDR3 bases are TGTGCCAGCAGCCCTAGCGGGCCCAACAATGAGCAGTTCTTC.